The present T cell receptor (beta chain) was sequenced within a study of blood T cell repertoires in COVID-19. In the study overall: Acute and convalescent COVID-19 samples came from the United States, Italy and Spain.

J gave up 2 bases and V 4 bases, and 5 bases lay outside the gene matches. The CDR3 consists of 16 residues. Germline CDR1 reads KGHSY; CDR2 reads FQNENV. Two negative PCRs, clearance, or symptom resolution characterized the recovered Cohort 3 donors. Assay: immunoSEQ multiplex PCR; the TCRdb copy retains only in-frame clones and omits some. The profile shows some 130,000 clones, 80% to 90% of them singletons. The V gene is TRBV16, the J gene TRBJ2-2, with 9 positions matching TRBD2. The receptor comes from a man in his fifties who had recovered from COVID-19. The sequenced material came from PBMCs or T cells enriched from blood (not recorded which). The CDR3 is CASSRAGGRNTGELFF. In nucleotides, the CDR3 is TGTGCCAGCAGCCGCGCGGGGGGGAGAAACACCGGGGAGCTGTTTTTT.